Listed below are T cell receptor beta chains from one sample, sequenced in a study of blood T cell repertoires in COVID-19. Here immunoSEQ multiplex PCR was the method, and the copy in TCRdb shows in-frame clones only, minus some. In the table there are 100,000 to 150,000 clones, around 80% of which are singletons. Sequencing used peripheral blood. Source of these receptors: a woman aged 45-65 years with acute or convalescent COVID-19. Both conserved end residues are part of each CDR3. The D gene is left open where the match is weak. Clone sizes are given selectively: once, few, many, or a class where the clone is expanded.

v_gene,abundance,j_gene,d_gene,CDR3aa
TRBV4-1,-,TRBJ2-5,TRBD2,CASSQDGMIGAGAVQTQYF
TRBV29-1,-,TRBJ1-1,-,CSVGGGTEAFF
TRBV27,-,TRBJ2-7,TRBD2,CASSSPRLAGLDEQYF
TRBV15,-,TRBJ1-6,TRBD1,CATSRPGQGGNSPLHF
TRBV28,-,TRBJ2-5,-,CASSLVAGLETQYF
TRBV27,-,TRBJ2-1,-,CASSSMFGGIYNEQFF
TRBV7-9,-,TRBJ1-3,-,CASSPLLGEAGNTIYF
TRBV6-5,-,TRBJ1-6,TRBD1,CASRDSVFTPLHF
TRBV10-1,-,TRBJ2-1,TRBD1,CASSGSRDRDSSYNEQFF
TRBV5-1,-,TRBJ1-2,-,CASSLAGDTYGYTF
TRBV6-5,once,TRBJ2-7,-,CAIRKGVTTYEQYF
TRBV28,-,TRBJ1-5,-,CASSLAGRKPQHF
TRBV28,-,TRBJ1-2,-,CASSLRRVGGYTF
TRBV6-1,-,TRBJ2-3,TRBD2,CASSEGDYTDTQYF
TRBV12-3/TRBV12-4,-,TRBJ1-6,-,CASGEGDSPLHF